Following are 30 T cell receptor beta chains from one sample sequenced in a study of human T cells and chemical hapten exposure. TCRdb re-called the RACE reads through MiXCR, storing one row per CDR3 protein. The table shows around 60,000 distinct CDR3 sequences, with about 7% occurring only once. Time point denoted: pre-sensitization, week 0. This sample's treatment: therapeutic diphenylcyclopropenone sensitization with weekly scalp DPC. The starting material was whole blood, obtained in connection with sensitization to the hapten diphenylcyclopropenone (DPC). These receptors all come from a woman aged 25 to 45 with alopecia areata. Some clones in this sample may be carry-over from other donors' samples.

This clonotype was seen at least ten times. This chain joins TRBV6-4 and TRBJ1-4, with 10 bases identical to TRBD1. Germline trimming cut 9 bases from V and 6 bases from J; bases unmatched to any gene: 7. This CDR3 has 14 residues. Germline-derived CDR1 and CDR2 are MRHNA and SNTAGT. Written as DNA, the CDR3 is TGTGCCAGAGGGACAGGGGCCCTGTATGAAAAACTGTTTTTT. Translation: CARGTGALYEKLFF.

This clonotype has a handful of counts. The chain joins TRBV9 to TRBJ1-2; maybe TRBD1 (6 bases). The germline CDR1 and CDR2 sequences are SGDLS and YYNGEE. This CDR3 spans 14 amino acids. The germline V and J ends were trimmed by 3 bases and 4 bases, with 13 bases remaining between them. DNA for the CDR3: TGTGCCAGCAGCGCGAACAGGGATGGCTATGGCTACACCTTC. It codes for CASSANRDGYGYTF.

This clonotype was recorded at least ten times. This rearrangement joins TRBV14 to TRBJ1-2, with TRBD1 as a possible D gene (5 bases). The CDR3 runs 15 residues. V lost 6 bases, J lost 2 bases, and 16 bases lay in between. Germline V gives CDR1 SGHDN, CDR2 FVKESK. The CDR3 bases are TGTGCCAGCAGTCAGACCCAGGGATCCAACTATGGCTACACCTTC. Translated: CASSQTQGSNYGYTF.

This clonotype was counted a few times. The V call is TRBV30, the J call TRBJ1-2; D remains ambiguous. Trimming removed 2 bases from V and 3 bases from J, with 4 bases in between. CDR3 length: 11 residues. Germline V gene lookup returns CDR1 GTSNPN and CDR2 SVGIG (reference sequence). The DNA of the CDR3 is TGTGCCTGGAGTCTTTACTATGGCTACACCTTC. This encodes CAWSLYYGYTF.

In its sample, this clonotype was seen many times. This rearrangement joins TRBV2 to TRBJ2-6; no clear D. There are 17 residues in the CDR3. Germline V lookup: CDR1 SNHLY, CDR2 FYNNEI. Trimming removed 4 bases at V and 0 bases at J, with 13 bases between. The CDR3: CASSGDSGPSGANVLTF. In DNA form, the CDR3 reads TGTGCCAGCAGTGGGGATTCTGGCCCCTCTGGGGCCAACGTCCTGACTTTC.

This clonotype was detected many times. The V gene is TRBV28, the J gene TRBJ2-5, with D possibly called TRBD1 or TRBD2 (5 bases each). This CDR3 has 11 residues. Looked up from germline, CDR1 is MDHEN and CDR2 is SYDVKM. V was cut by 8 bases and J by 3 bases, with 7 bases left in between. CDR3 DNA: TGTGCCAGCCGAGGGGAAGAGACCCAGTACTTC. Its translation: CASRGEETQYF.

The CDR3 DNA is TGTGCCAGCAGCTTTGGGGGAGGCTATGGCTACACCTTC. It is translated as CASSFGGGYGYTF. V and J are TRBV7-9 and TRBJ1-2; TRBD1 might be the D (5 bases). This CDR3 contains 13 residues. With 3 bases removed from V and 4 bases from J, the gap between germline ends came to 9 bases. Germline V gives CDR1 SEHNR, CDR2 FQNEAQ (reference sequence).

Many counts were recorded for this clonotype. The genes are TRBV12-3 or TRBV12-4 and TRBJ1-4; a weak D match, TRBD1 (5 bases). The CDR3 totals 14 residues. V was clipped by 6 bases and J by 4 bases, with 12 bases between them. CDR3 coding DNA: TGTGCCAGCAGCCATGGGACGATTAATGAAAAACTGTTTTTT. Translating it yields CASSHGTINEKLFF.

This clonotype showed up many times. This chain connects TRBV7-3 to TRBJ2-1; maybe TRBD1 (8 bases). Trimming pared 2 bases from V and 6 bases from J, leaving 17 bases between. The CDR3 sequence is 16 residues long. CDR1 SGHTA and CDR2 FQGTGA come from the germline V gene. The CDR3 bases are TGTGCCAGCAGCTTATTCGGGGGGACAGGACCCAATGAGCAGTTCTTC. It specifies CASSLFGGTGPNEQFF.

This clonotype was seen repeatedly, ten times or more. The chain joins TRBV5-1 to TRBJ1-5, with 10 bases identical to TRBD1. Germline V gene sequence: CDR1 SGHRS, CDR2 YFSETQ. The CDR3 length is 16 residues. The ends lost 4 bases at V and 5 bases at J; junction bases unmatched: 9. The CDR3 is CASSPIPDRGYQPQHF. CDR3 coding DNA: TGCGCCAGCAGCCCCATACCGGACAGGGGGTATCAGCCCCAGCATTTT.

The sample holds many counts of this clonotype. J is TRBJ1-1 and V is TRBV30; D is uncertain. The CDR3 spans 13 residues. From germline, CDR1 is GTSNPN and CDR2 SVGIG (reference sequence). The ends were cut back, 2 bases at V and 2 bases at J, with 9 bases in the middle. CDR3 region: CAWSYSRNTEAFF. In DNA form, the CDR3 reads TGTGCCTGGAGTTACTCCCGCAACACTGAAGCTTTCTTT.

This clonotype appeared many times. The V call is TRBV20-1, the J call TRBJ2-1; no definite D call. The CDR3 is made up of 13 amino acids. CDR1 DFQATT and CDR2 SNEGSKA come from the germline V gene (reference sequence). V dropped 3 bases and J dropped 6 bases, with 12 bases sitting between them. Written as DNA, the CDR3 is TGCAGTGCTAGGGGCCTAGTGCTCAATGAGCAGTTCTTC. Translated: CSARGLVLNEQFF.

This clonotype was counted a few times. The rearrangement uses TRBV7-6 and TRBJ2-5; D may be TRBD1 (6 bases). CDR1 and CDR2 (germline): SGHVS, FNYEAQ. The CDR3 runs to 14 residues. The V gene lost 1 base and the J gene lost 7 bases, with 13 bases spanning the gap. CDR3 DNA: TGTGCCAGCAGCTTAGGGAGACAGGCTGCGACCCAGTACTTC. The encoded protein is CASSLGRQAATQYF.

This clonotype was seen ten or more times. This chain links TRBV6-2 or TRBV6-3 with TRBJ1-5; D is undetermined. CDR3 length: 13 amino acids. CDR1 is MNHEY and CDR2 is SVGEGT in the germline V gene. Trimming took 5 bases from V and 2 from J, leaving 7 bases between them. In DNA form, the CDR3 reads TGTGCCAGCAGTCAAGTGGGCAATCAGCCCCAGCATTTT. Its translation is CASSQVGNQPQHF.

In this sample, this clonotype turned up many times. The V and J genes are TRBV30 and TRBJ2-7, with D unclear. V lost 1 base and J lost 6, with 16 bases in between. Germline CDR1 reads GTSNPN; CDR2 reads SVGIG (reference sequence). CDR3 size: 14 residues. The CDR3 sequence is CAWSGGYNMFEQYF. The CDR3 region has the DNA TGTGCCTGGAGTGGCGGCTATAATATGTTCGAGCAGTACTTC.

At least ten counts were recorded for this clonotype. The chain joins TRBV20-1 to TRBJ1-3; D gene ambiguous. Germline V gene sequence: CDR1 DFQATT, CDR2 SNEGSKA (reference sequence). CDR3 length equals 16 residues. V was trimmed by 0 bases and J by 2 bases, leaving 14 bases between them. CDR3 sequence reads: CSARDPGYTAGNTIYF. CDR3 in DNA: TGCAGTGCTAGAGATCCCGGGTATACAGCTGGAAACACCATATATTTT.

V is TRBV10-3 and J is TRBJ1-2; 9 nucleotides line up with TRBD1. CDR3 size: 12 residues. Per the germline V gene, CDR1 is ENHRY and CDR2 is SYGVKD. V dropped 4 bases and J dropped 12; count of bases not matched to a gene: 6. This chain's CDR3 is CAISGTGAGDTF. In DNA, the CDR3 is TGTGCCATCAGTGGGACAGGGGCCGGCGACACCTTC.

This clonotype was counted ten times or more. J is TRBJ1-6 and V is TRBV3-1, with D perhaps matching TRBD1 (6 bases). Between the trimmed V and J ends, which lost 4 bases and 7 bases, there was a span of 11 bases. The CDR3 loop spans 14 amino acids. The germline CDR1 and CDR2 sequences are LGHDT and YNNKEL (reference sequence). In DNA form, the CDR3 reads TGTGCCAGCAGCCGAGGACAGTTAAATTCACCCCTCCACTTT. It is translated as CASSRGQLNSPLHF.

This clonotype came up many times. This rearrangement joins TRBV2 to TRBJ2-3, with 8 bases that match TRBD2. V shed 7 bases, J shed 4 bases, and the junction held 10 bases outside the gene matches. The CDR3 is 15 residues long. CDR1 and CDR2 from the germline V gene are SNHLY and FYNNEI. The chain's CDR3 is CASTPGAGGPDTQYF. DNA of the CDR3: TGTGCCAGCACCCCAGGGGCGGGGGGCCCAGATACGCAGTATTTT.

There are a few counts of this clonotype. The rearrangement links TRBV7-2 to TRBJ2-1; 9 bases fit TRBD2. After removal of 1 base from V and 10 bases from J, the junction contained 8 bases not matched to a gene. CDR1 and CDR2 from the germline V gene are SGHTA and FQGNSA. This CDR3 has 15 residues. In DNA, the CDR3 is TGTGCCAGCAGCTTAGAAAGAGGGACTAGCTTGGAGCAGTTCTTC. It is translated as CASSLERGTSLEQFF.

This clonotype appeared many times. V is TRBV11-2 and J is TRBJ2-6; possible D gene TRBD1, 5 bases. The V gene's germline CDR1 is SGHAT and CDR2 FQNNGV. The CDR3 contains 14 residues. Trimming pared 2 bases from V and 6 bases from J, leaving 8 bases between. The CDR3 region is CASSLQGTANVLTF. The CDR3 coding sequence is TGTGCCAGCAGCTTACAGGGAACGGCCAACGTCCTGACTTTC.

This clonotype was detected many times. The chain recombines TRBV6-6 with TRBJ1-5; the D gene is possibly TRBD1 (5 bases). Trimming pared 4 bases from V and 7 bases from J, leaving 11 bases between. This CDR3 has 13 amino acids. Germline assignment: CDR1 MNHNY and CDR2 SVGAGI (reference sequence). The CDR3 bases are TGTGCCAGCAGTTCCGGGGCAGACCAGCCCCAGCATTTT. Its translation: CASSSGADQPQHF.

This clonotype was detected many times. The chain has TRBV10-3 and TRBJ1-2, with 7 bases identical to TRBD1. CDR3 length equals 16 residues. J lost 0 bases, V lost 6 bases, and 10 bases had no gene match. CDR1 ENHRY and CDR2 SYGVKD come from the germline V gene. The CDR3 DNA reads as TGTGCCATCAGATCGACAGGGAGTCTCTCTAACTATGGCTACACCTTC. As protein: CAIRSTGSLSNYGYTF.

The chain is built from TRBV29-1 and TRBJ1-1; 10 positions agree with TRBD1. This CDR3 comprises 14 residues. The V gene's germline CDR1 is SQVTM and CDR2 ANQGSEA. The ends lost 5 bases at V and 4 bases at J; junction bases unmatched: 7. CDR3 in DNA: TGCAGCGTTCGGAGGGACAGGGGTGGCACTGAAGCTTTCTTT. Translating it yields CSVRRDRGGTEAFF.

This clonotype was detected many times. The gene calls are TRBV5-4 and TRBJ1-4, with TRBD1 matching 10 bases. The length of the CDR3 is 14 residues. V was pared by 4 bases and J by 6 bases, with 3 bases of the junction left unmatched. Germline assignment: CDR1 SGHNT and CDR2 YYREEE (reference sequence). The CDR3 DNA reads TGTGCCAGCAGCACCGGGACAGGGGATGAAAAACTGTTTTTT. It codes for CASSTGTGDEKLFF.

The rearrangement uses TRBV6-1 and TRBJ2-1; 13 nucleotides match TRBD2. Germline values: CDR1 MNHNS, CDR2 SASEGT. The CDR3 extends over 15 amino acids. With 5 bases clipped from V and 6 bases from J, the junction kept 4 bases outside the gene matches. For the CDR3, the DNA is TGTGCCAGCAGTAAGACTAGCGGGGGGTTCAATGAGCAGTTCTTC. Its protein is CASSKTSGGFNEQFF.

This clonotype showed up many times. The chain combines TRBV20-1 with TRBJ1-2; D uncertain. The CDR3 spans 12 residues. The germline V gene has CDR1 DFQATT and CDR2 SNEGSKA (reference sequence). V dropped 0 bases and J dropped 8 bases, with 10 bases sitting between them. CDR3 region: CSARDLGYGYTF. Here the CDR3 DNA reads TGCAGTGCTAGAGATTTGGGTTACGGCTACACCTTC.

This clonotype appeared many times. The DNA of the CDR3 is TGTGCCAGCAGCGTAGATCAGCGGGGAAGTAGTGAGCAGTTCTTC. This codes for CASSVDQRGSSEQFF. V is TRBV9 and J is TRBJ2-1, with 7 bases matching TRBD2. The ends lost 0 bases at V and 9 bases at J; junction bases unmatched: 9. Germline V CDR1 and CDR2: SGDLS, YYNGEE. The CDR3 contains 15 residues.

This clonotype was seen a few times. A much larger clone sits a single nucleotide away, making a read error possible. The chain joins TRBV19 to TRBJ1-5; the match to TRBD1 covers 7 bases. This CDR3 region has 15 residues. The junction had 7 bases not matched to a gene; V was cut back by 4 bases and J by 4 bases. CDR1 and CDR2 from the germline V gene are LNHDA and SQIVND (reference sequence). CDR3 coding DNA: TGTGCCAGTAGTACTGGGACAGTGGGTAATCAGCCCCAGCATTTT. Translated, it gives CASSTGTVGNQPQHF.

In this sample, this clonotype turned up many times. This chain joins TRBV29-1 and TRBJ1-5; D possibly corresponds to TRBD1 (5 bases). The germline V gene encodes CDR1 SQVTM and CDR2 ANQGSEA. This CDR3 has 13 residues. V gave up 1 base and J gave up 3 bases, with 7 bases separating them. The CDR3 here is CSVEAGPNQPQHF. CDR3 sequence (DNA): TGCAGCGTTGAAGCAGGGCCCAATCAGCCCCAGCATTTT.